The present TCR beta chain was sequenced within a study of T cell clonality in common variable immunodeficiency. General observations from the study: Compared with healthy controls, CVID subjects showed increased TCRbeta clonality, mostly in about a third. Fewer deletions and N-nucleotide insertions were reportedly seen in common variable immunodeficiency TCR beta sequences.

Assay used: immunoSEQ multiplex PCR; TCRdb lists only in-frame clones, some missing. Found here are some 16,000 clones, no singletons; the ten largest cover 14%. This clone appeared many times. Its antigen is as yet unknown. CVID subjects had received replacement immunoglobulin for at least one year. This TCR was recovered from a human donor with common variable immunodeficiency. The specimen was peripheral blood mononuclear cells.

The CDR3 sequence: CASSEGGVNTEAFF. The CDR3 DNA, read in part, is TGTGCCAGCAGTGAAGGGGGGGTGAACACTGAA. The rearrangement links TRBV2 to TRBJ1-1; D might be TRBD1 (5 bases). The read terminates 3 residues before the CDR3 end, so the remaining end is supplied by the germline J gene. The germline V gene has CDR1 SNHLY and CDR2 FYNNEI. Trimming removed 1 base from V and 0 bases from J, with 6 bases in between. CDR3 length equals 14 residues. The full variable domain, in which reference TRBV2 and TRBJ1-1 provide the parts outside the CDR3, is EPEVTQTPSHQVTQMGQEVILRCVPISNHLYFYWYRQILGQKVEFLVSFYNNEISEKSEIFDDQFSVERPDGSNFTLKIRSTKLEDSAMYFCASSEGGVNTEAFFGQGTRLTVV.